Listed here are 22 T cell receptor beta chains from one sample, sequenced in a study of blood T cell repertoires in COVID-19. Some clones are missing from TCRdb's copy, which holds only in-frame ones; the method was immunoSEQ multiplex PCR. Of roughly 140,000 clones listed, 80% to 90% are singletons. Sequenced sample: peripheral blood. Source of these receptors: a woman aged 40 to 49 with acute or convalescent COVID-19.

This clone was counted once. This chain connects TRBV11-2 to TRBJ2-1; 10 nucleotides agree with TRBD2. CDR1 is SGHAT and CDR2 is FQNNGV in the germline V gene. V lost 5 bases, J lost 7 bases, and 11 bases stayed unmatched. The CDR3 extends over 16 amino acids. The CDR3 protein is CASSIAASGGVNEQFF. CDR3 nucleotides: TGTGCCAGCAGCATAGCGGCTAGCGGGGGTGTGAATGAGCAGTTCTTC.

The J gene is TRBJ2-7, the V gene TRBV6-6, with TRBD2 matching 11 bases. CDR3 size: 15 residues. Unmatched junction bases numbered 5, after V lost 4 bases and J lost 3 bases. Germline V gives CDR1 MNHNY, CDR2 SVGAGI (reference sequence). The CDR3 sequence: CASSLGLAELYEQYF. In DNA, the CDR3 is TGTGCCAGCAGTTTGGGACTAGCGGAACTCTACGAGCAGTACTTC.

The chain uses TRBV7-9 and TRBJ2-2, with 7 positions matching TRBD1. V gave up 5 bases and J gave up 2 bases; unmatched junction bases: 11. The CDR3 sequence is 17 residues long. In germline, CDR1 is SEHNR, CDR2 FQNEAQ (reference sequence). CDR3 sequence (DNA): TGTGCCAGCAGCCAACCAGGACAGGTCGCTAACACCGGGGAGCTGTTTTTT. Translation: CASSQPGQVANTGELFF.

The chain is built from TRBV28 and TRBJ1-5; tentatively, D is TRBD1 (6 bases). Trimming cost V 1 base and J 6 bases, with 16 bases left between them. This CDR3 has 16 amino acids. CDR1 and CDR2 from the germline V gene are MDHEN and SYDVKM. CDR3 DNA sequence: TGTGCCAGCAGTTTATCCTACCGGACAGATTTTCAGCCCCAGCATTTT. Its protein product is CASSLSYRTDFQPQHF.

This rearrangement joins TRBV7-3 to TRBJ2-5; D perhaps matches TRBD2 (5 bases). The germline gives CDR1 SGHTA, CDR2 FQGTGA. V was trimmed by 5 bases and J by 5 bases, leaving 9 bases between them. The CDR3 has 12 amino acids. CDR3 residues: CASSQTGETQYF. For the CDR3, the DNA is TGTGCCAGCAGCCAAACGGGGGAGACCCAGTACTTC.

The chain carries TRBV7-6 and TRBJ2-7; 9 bases map to TRBD1. CDR1 SGHVS and CDR2 FNYEAQ come from the germline V gene. This CDR3 is built from 16 residues. Trimming at V came to 4 bases and at J to 4 bases, leaving 11 bases not matched to a gene. DNA of the CDR3: TGTGCCAGCAGCTCGTGGGGACAGGGTGGTTTATACGAGCAGTACTTC. Translation: CASSSWGQGGLYEQYF.

This chain connects TRBV2 to TRBJ2-5; TRBD1 might be the D (5 bases). This CDR3 spans 13 amino acids. The germline V gene encodes CDR1 SNHLY and CDR2 FYNNEI. Trimming removed 5 bases from V and 0 bases from J, with 7 bases in between. The CDR3 region has the DNA TGTGCCAGCAGTTCAGGGTACCAAGAGACCCAGTACTTC. Amino acids: CASSSGYQETQYF.

The chain's CDR3 is CASSQSSGETDTQYF. The CDR3 nucleotides are TGTGCCAGCAGCCAATCTAGCGGGGAAACAGATACGCAGTATTTT. The chain carries TRBV4-2 and TRBJ2-3; TRBD2 agrees at 9 bases. With V trimmed by 2 bases and J by 3 bases, 3 bases remained unmatched. The CDR3 consists of 15 residues. The germline V gene has CDR1 LGHNA and CDR2 YNFKEQ.

V usage is TRBV19 and J usage is TRBJ2-3; D is perhaps TRBD2 (6 bases). The CDR3 extends over 18 amino acids. The V and J ends lost 2 bases and 2 bases respectively, with 20 bases between them. CDR1 and CDR2 from the germline V gene are LNHDA and SQIVND (reference sequence). The CDR3 here is CASSISFGQGLFTDTQYF. The CDR3 nucleotides read TGTGCCAGTAGTATATCATTCGGGCAGGGACTCTTCACAGATACGCAGTATTTT.

The chain employs TRBV7-8 and TRBJ2-1, with 13 bases fitting TRBD2. CDR3 length: 16 amino acids. V trimming: 4 bases; J trimming: 4 bases; junction bases outside the gene matches: 4. CDR1 is SGHVS, CDR2 FQNEAQ, per germline. Here the CDR3 DNA reads TGTGCCAGCAGCTCGACTAGCGGGGGGCCGTACAATGAGCAGTTCTTC. This codes for CASSSTSGGPYNEQFF. Using reference TRBV7-8 and TRBJ2-1 for the parts outside the CDR3, the full variable domain is GAGVSQSPRYKVAKRGQDVALRCDPISGHVSLFWYQQALGQGPEFLTYFQNEAQLDKSGLPSDRFFAERPEGSVSTLKIQRTQQEDSAVYLCASSSTSGGPYNEQFFGPGTRLTVL.

The chain has TRBV11-3 and TRBJ2-7, with 12 bases identical to TRBD2. This CDR3 has 15 residues. Trimming removed 5 bases from V and 2 bases from J; junction bases left unmatched: 4. Per the germline V gene, CDR1 is SGHNT and CDR2 is YENEEA. Written as DNA, the CDR3 is TGTGCCAGCAGCGTGACTAGCGGGAGTACCTACGAGCAGTACTTC. Translating it yields CASSVTSGSTYEQYF. Combining the CDR3 with reference TRBV11-3 and TRBJ2-7 gives the whole variable domain EAGVVQSPRYKIIEKKQPVAFWCNPISGHNTLYWYLQNLGQGPELLIRYENEEAVDDSQLPKDRFSAERLKGVDSTLKIQPAELGDSAVYLCASSVTSGSTYEQYFGPGTRLTVT.

The gene calls are TRBV28 and TRBJ2-7; TRBD1 matches 9 bases. The CDR3 runs 14 residues. J gave up 1 base and V 11 bases, and 9 bases lay outside the gene matches. Germline loops: CDR1 MDHEN, CDR2 SYDVKM. The CDR3 region has the DNA TGTGCCGTTCAGACAGGGGGACTTTCCTACGAGCAGTACTTC. This sequence encodes CAVQTGGLSYEQYF. Variable domain in full (rest from reference TRBV28 and TRBJ2-7): DVKVTQSSRYLVKRTGEKVFLECVQDMDHENMFWYRQDPGLGLRLIYFSYDVKMKEKGDIPEGYSVSREKKERFSLILESASTNQTSMYLCAVQTGGLSYEQYFGPGTRLTVT.

This clone was detected only a few times. The V and J genes are TRBV7-6 and TRBJ2-3; 11 bases line up with TRBD2. The CDR3 totals 16 residues. The germline gives CDR1 SGHVS, CDR2 FNYEAQ. The V gene end was trimmed by 1 base and the J gene end by 7 bases; junction bases not matched to a gene: 7. DNA of the CDR3: TGTGCCAGCAGCTTAGGCACTAGCGGGAGTTTAAATACGCAGTATTTT. Translation gives CASSLGTSGSLNTQYF.

The rearrangement joins TRBV12-3 or TRBV12-4 to TRBJ2-7; D not certain. Between the trimmed V and J ends, which lost 6 bases and 0 bases, there was a span of 9 bases. The CDR3 extends over 13 amino acids. CDR3 nucleotides: TGTGCCAGCAGGATATCAGACTCCTACGAGCAGTACTTC. Protein sequence: CASRISDSYEQYF.

The chain is built from TRBV10-3 and TRBJ2-3, with 9 positions matching TRBD2. The germline V gene encodes CDR1 ENHRY and CDR2 SYGVKD. The trim removed 0 bases at V and 4 bases at J, leaving 5 bases unmatched. The CDR3 sequence is 16 residues long. This CDR3 is CAISESAGGLADTQYF. The CDR3 DNA follows: TGTGCCATCAGTGAGTCTGCGGGGGGGCTGGCAGATACGCAGTATTTT.

The chain's CDR3 is CSVPGQGPYEQYF. As DNA, the CDR3 is TGCAGCGTGCCGGGACAGGGGCCCTACGAGCAGTACTTC. The J gene is TRBJ2-7, the V gene TRBV29-1; TRBD1 aligns across 10 bases. V shed 6 bases, J shed 2 bases, and the junction held 4 bases outside the gene matches. Germline V gene lookup returns CDR1 SQVTM and CDR2 ANQGSEA. This CDR3 is built from 13 residues.

In this sample, this clone is medium-sized. In DNA, the CDR3 is TGCAGCCCGAGACTAGCGGAGCACACAGATACGCAGTATTTT. It is translated as CSPRLAEHTDTQYF. This chain connects TRBV29-1 to TRBJ2-3; 9 bases agree with TRBD2. The CDR3 totals 14 residues. With 8 bases clipped from V and 2 bases from J, the junction kept 8 bases outside the gene matches. Germline CDR1 is SQVTM and CDR2 is ANQGSEA.

J is TRBJ2-1 and V is TRBV19; the D gene is possibly TRBD2 (5 bases). Germline V gene lookup returns CDR1 LNHDA and CDR2 SQIVND (reference sequence). Trimming took off 7 bases at V and 7 bases at J, with 11 bases between the two ends. This CDR3 has 12 amino acids. In nucleotides, the CDR3 is TGTGCCAGTAATGAGGGCGCGAATGAGCAGTTCTTC. This codes for CASNEGANEQFF. The full variable domain, its missing parts supplied by reference TRBV19 and TRBJ2-1, is DGGITQSPKYLFRKEGQNVTLSCEQNLNHDAMYWYRQDPGQGLRLIYYSQIVNDFQKGDIAEGYSVSREKKESFPLTVTSAQKNPTAFYLCASNEGANEQFFGPGTRLTVL.

The V and J genes are TRBV6-1 and TRBJ1-5; no firm D call. Trimming removed 6 bases from V and 5 bases from J, with 8 bases in between. The CDR3 covers 12 residues. CDR1 is MNHNS, CDR2 SASEGT, per germline. CDR3 in DNA: TGTGCCAGCAGCAACGGTGATCAGCCCCAGCATTTT. Its protein product is CASSNGDQPQHF.

The chain has TRBV27 and TRBJ1-4; possibly TRBD1 for D (6 bases). Germline loops: CDR1 MNHEY, CDR2 SMNVEV (reference sequence). Deletions cut 5 bases from V and 4 bases from J, with 14 bases between. The CDR3 spans 15 residues. For the CDR3, the DNA is TGTGCCAGCAGTACACTGACAGGCTATAATGAAAAACTGTTTTTT. Translation: CASSTLTGYNEKLFF.

The CDR3 loop reads CASSLVARVVSPLHF. In DNA, the CDR3 is TGTGCCAGCAGCTTGGTTGCCAGGGTGGTTTCACCCCTCCACTTT. This chain links TRBV5-6 with TRBJ1-6, with TRBD1 as a possible D gene (5 bases). The V gene lost 0 bases and the J gene lost 9 bases, with 13 bases spanning the gap. The CDR3 totals 15 residues. Germline values: CDR1 SGHDT, CDR2 YYEEEE.

This clone was counted between two and nine times. The chain is built from TRBV19 and TRBJ1-5; 9 bases agree with TRBD1. Per the germline V gene, CDR1 is LNHDA and CDR2 is SQIVND (reference sequence). The CDR3 consists of 18 residues. With V trimmed by 5 bases and J by 2 bases, 13 bases remained unmatched. The CDR3 region has the DNA TGTGCCAGTAGTGACCAGGGACAGGGTGATGTGCGCAATCAGCCCCAGCATTTT. Its protein is CASSDQGQGDVRNQPQHF.